This entry lists 32 T cell receptor beta chains sequenced from one sample in a study of cytomegalovirus exposure and HLA in healthy donors. PCR amplification relied on 60 Vbeta primers (plus 13 Jbeta primers). Produced via immunoSEQ multiplex PCR; TCRdb's table is partial and in-frame only. This table holds some 190,000 clones, about 86% found once. Sample: PBMCs. The source of these receptors is a middle-aged man in good health and CMV-seropositive.

As concerns this clone: The junction departs from the called germline gene at one end, perhaps through a read error. The chain combines TRBV7-9 with TRBJ2-2, with unresolved D. CDR1 is SEHNR, CDR2 FQNEAQ, per germline (reference sequence). This CDR3 spans 15 amino acids. CDR3 nucleotides: TGTGCCAGCAGCTCGATCATAGTGAACCCCGGGGAGCTGTTTTTT. Its protein is CASSSIIVNPGELFF.

This clone was observed once. The chain carries TRBV19 and TRBJ2-7, with unresolved D. The germline V gene has CDR1 LNHDA and CDR2 SQIVND (reference sequence). Trimming stripped 4 bases from V and 3 bases from J, with 10 bases between. The CDR3 is made up of 13 amino acids. The DNA of the CDR3 is TGTGCCAGTAGTACCCGACTGGGCTACGAGCAGTACTTC. Translating it yields CASSTRLGYEQYF.

The sample holds one count of this clone. The chain recombines TRBV28 with TRBJ1-1; 7 bases fit TRBD1. The V gene's germline CDR1 is MDHEN and CDR2 SYDVKM. The length of the CDR3 is 16 residues. Trimming removed 5 bases from V and 3 bases from J; junction bases left unmatched: 12. In DNA, the CDR3 is TGTGCCAGCAGTCCCGGAGGGGGCAGGGGCTACACTGAAGCTTTCTTT. Translation gives CASSPGGGRGYTEAFF.

The chain carries TRBV7-9 and TRBJ2-1; D perhaps matches TRBD2 (5 bases). V shed 7 bases and J shed 5 bases, with 12 bases lying between them. The CDR3 length is 13 residues. Germline CDR1 SEHNR, CDR2 FQNEAQ (reference sequence). CDR3 amino acids: CASNSGPNNEQFF. The CDR3 DNA sequence: TGTGCCAGCAACAGCGGTCCTAACAATGAGCAGTTCTTC.

The genes are TRBV28 and TRBJ2-7; 8 positions agree with TRBD1. The V gene's germline CDR1 is MDHEN and CDR2 SYDVKM. The junction had 1 base not matched to a gene; V was cut back by 1 base and J by 5 bases. This CDR3 contains 13 residues. In DNA, the CDR3 is TGTGCCAGCAGTTTATCAGGGGGCCACGAGCAGTACTTC. Its translation is CASSLSGGHEQYF.

This clone occurred a few times. The same CDR3 can be traced to other DNA sequences in this sample. The rearrangement joins TRBV5-1 to TRBJ1-1, with D hard to call. CDR1 SGHRS and CDR2 YFSETQ come from the germline V gene. With 1 base removed from V and 1 base from J, the gap between germline ends came to 5 bases. The CDR3 length is 13 residues. The CDR3 region has the DNA TGCGCCAGCAGCTTGCAGGCGAACACTGAAGCTTTCTTT. It yields the protein CASSLQANTEAFF.

The V call is TRBV18, the J call TRBJ1-2; D not resolved. Between the trimmed V and J ends, which lost 3 bases and 2 bases, there was a span of 13 bases. The germline gives CDR1 KGHSH, CDR2 LQKENI. This CDR3 is built from 15 residues. CDR3 region: CASSPLPHQNYGYTF. The CDR3 DNA is TGTGCCAGCTCACCGCTTCCACACCAGAACTATGGCTACACCTTC.

The chain is built from TRBV5-1 and TRBJ2-2; D perhaps matches TRBD2 (6 bases). The CDR3 contains 13 residues. V was shortened by 5 bases and J by 6 bases, with 11 bases between the two germline ends. Germline CDR1 reads SGHRS; CDR2 reads YFSETQ. CDR3: CASRPLASGELFF. The CDR3 DNA reads TGCGCCAGCAGACCTCTAGCGTCCGGGGAGCTGTTTTTT.

This chain uses TRBV27 with TRBJ2-3, with 9 bases that match TRBD2. Per the germline V gene, CDR1 is MNHEY and CDR2 is SMNVEV (reference sequence). This CDR3 region has 15 residues. With 2 bases clipped from V and 0 bases from J, the junction kept 0 bases outside the gene matches. CDR3 residues: CASSLSGGSTDTQYF. The CDR3 DNA follows: TGTGCCAGCAGTTTAAGCGGGGGGAGCACAGATACGCAGTATTTT.

The chain uses TRBV11-2 and TRBJ2-7; 8 nucleotides agree with TRBD1. CDR1 is SGHAT and CDR2 is FQNNGV in the germline V gene. The CDR3 is 14 residues long. V was pared by 4 bases and J by 2 bases, with 4 bases of the junction left unmatched. The CDR3 region is CASSSLDRAYEQYF. The DNA for the CDR3 is TGTGCCAGCAGCTCCTTGGACAGGGCCTACGAGCAGTACTTC. Full variable domain (missing parts from reference TRBV11-2 and TRBJ2-7): EAGVAQSPRYKIIEKRQSVAFWCNPISGHATLYWYQQILGQGPKLLIQFQNNGVVDDSQLPKDRFSAERLKGVDSTLKIQPAKLEDSAVYLCASSSLDRAYEQYFGPGTRLTVT.

This clone has only a few counts. J is TRBJ1-4 and V is TRBV5-4; a weak D match, TRBD1 (6 bases). Trimming removed 4 bases at V and 7 bases at J, with 17 bases between. Germline assignment: CDR1 SGHNT and CDR2 YYREEE (reference sequence). The CDR3 consists of 15 residues. The chain's CDR3 is CASSERGGWGEKLFF. For the CDR3, the DNA is TGTGCCAGCAGCGAAAGAGGGGGTTGGGGTGAAAAACTGTTTTTT. Together with reference TRBV5-4 and TRBJ1-4, the CDR3 gives the full variable domain: ETGVTQSPTHLIKTRGQQVTLRCSSQSGHNTVSWYQQALGQGPQFIFQYYREEENGRGNFPPRFSGLQFPNYSSELNVNALELDDSALYLCASSERGGWGEKLFFGSGTQLSVL.

The rearrangement joins TRBV5-1 to TRBJ2-5; D call uncertain. Trimming took 0 bases from V and 5 from J, leaving 11 bases between them. This CDR3 region has 14 residues. Germline V gives CDR1 SGHRS, CDR2 YFSETQ. The CDR3 nucleotides read TGCGCCAGCAGCTTGGCCAAGGTAGCTGAGACCCAGTACTTC. Translated, it gives CASSLAKVAETQYF.

The chain is built from TRBV5-8 and TRBJ2-7; 7 positions agree with TRBD1. J lost 1 base, V lost 5 bases, and 9 bases had no gene match. Germline CDR1 reads SGHTS; CDR2 reads YDEGEE. The CDR3 consists of 15 residues. For the CDR3, the DNA is TGTGCCAGCAGATTTGATGACAGGGCGTCCTACGAGCAGTACTTC. Protein product: CASRFDDRASYEQYF.

The chain carries TRBV27 and TRBJ2-2, with TRBD2 matching 10 bases. Trimming at V came to 7 bases and at J to 5 bases, leaving 13 bases not matched to a gene. Germline-derived CDR1 and CDR2 are MNHEY and SMNVEV (reference sequence). This CDR3 has 17 residues. The chain's CDR3 is CASTLFASGSYTGELFF. In DNA, the CDR3 is TGTGCCAGCACCCTCTTCGCTAGCGGGAGTTATACCGGGGAGCTGTTTTTT.

The rearrangement joins TRBV5-1 to TRBJ2-7; D unclear. With 0 bases removed from V and 1 base from J, the gap between germline ends came to 11 bases. Germline loops: CDR1 SGHRS, CDR2 YFSETQ. The length of the CDR3 is 15 residues. Here the CDR3 reads CASSLAVSSSYEQYF. DNA of the CDR3: TGCGCCAGCAGCTTGGCCGTCAGTTCATCCTACGAGCAGTACTTC.

The chain has TRBV9 and TRBJ2-2; TRBD2 matches 13 bases. The CDR3 extends over 17 amino acids. The V and J ends lost 0 bases and 6 bases, in that order; junction bases with no gene match: 5. Germline-derived CDR1 and CDR2 are SGDLS and YYNGEE. The CDR3 DNA follows: TGTGCCAGCAGCGTAGAAACCGGACTAGCGGGAGCCGGGGAGCTGTTTTTT. The encoded protein is CASSVETGLAGAGELFF.

The rearrangement links TRBV5-4 to TRBJ1-1, with D tentatively TRBD1 (6 bases). The CDR3 extends over 14 amino acids. Germline V gene sequence: CDR1 SGHNT, CDR2 YYREEE (reference sequence). Trimming shortened V by 7 bases and J by 7 bases, and 20 bases separated the two germline ends. CDR3 region: CASGGGQTRSEAFF. CDR3 in DNA: TGTGCCAGCGGCGGGGGGCAGACCCGTAGTGAAGCTTTCTTT. Together with reference TRBV5-4 and TRBJ1-1, the CDR3 gives the full variable domain: ETGVTQSPTHLIKTRGQQVTLRCSSQSGHNTVSWYQQALGQGPQFIFQYYREEENGRGNFPPRFSGLQFPNYSSELNVNALELDDSALYLCASGGGQTRSEAFFGQGTRLTVV.

This clone has only a few counts. The gene calls are TRBV30 and TRBJ2-2, with D possibly TRBD2 on 6 matching bases. V shed 4 bases and J shed 0 bases, with 9 bases lying between them. The CDR3 length is 14 residues. Germline values: CDR1 GTSNPN, CDR2 SVGIG (reference sequence). In nucleotides, the CDR3 is TGTGCCTGGATCGGGGACTCGAACACCGGGGAGCTGTTTTTT. Protein product: CAWIGDSNTGELFF.

The chain links TRBV15 to TRBJ1-2, with TRBD1 matching over 12 bases. The CDR3 has 18 residues. Germline CDR1 is LNHNV and CDR2 is YYDKDF (reference sequence). Losses at the gene ends were 3 bases for V and 2 bases for J; bases not matched to a gene: 10. The CDR3 sequence: CATSSRGQGAWGNYGYTF. CDR3 sequence (DNA): TGTGCCACCAGCAGCCGGGGACAGGGGGCGTGGGGGAACTATGGCTACACCTTC.

The chain has TRBV5-1 and TRBJ1-2, with D tentatively TRBD1 (6 bases). Trimming cost V 0 bases and J 4 bases, with 13 bases left between them. The CDR3 extends over 15 amino acids. CDR1 SGHRS and CDR2 YFSETQ come from the germline V gene. In DNA, the CDR3 is TGCGCCAGCAGCTTGGCAGCGGGGGGCGGCTATGGCTACACCTTC. Its translation is CASSLAAGGGYGYTF.

The chain uses TRBV4-1 and TRBJ2-3; possible D gene TRBD1, 6 bases. The CDR3 totals 19 residues. Trimming removed 3 bases from V and 2 bases from J, with 24 bases in between. Germline CDR1 MGHRA, CDR2 YSYEKL. In nucleotides, the CDR3 is TGCGCCAGCAGCCATGCTTATGCGGTCGGGGACACTTCCACAGATACGCAGTATTTT. Translating it yields CASSHAYAVGDTSTDTQYF.

The rearrangement uses TRBV9 and TRBJ2-7; 10 nucleotides match TRBD2. CDR3 length equals 15 residues. The germline V gene encodes CDR1 SGDLS and CDR2 YYNGEE. The V and J ends lost 0 bases and 7 bases, in that order; junction bases with no gene match: 7. The CDR3 DNA reads TGTGCCAGCAGCGTAGGGAGCGGGAGGGCGGAAGAGCAGTACTTC. Translating gives CASSVGSGRAEEQYF.

The count of this clone is one. The genes are TRBV19 and TRBJ2-1, with D perhaps matching TRBD2 (6 bases). Deletions cut 6 bases from V and 3 bases from J, with 6 bases between. The CDR3 loop spans 12 amino acids. Looked up from germline, CDR1 is LNHDA and CDR2 is SQIVND (reference sequence). CDR3 region: CASSGSYNEQFF. The CDR3 DNA follows: TGTGCCAGTAGCGGGAGCTACAATGAGCAGTTCTTC.

The chain carries TRBV28 and TRBJ1-3; weak D call: TRBD1 (5 bases). This CDR3 is 14 amino acids long. The germline V gene encodes CDR1 MDHEN and CDR2 SYDVKM. Trimming removed 11 bases at V and 2 bases at J, with 16 bases between. The CDR3 protein is CACRRGGAGNTIYF. CDR3 coding DNA: TGTGCCTGCCGGCGCGGGGGAGCTGGAAACACCATATATTTT. The full variable domain, with the rest looked up from reference TRBV28 and TRBJ1-3, is DVKVTQSSRYLVKRTGEKVFLECVQDMDHENMFWYRQDPGLGLRLIYFSYDVKMKEKGDIPEGYSVSREKKERFSLILESASTNQTSMYLCACRRGGAGNTIYFGEGSWLTVV.

V gene TRBV2 combines with J gene TRBJ2-7; 7 nucleotides match TRBD2. CDR3 length: 15 residues. Trimming took 7 bases from V and 3 from J; bases not matched to a gene: 12. Germline CDR1 and CDR2: SNHLY and FYNNEI. The CDR3 DNA follows: TGTGCCAGCACAAGAACTATGGCGGGAGTCTACGAGCAGTACTTC. This encodes CASTRTMAGVYEQYF. The variable domain in full, with the rest retrieved from reference TRBV2 and TRBJ2-7, is EPEVTQTPSHQVTQMGQEVILRCVPISNHLYFYWYRQILGQKVEFLVSFYNNEISEKSEIFDDQFSVERPDGSNFTLKIRSTKLEDSAMYFCASTRTMAGVYEQYFGPGTRLTVT.

The rearrangement links TRBV5-4 to TRBJ2-2, with 8 bases fitting TRBD1. V dropped 4 bases and J dropped 5; count of bases not matched to a gene: 7. The germline CDR1 and CDR2 sequences are SGHNT and YYREEE (reference sequence). The CDR3 consists of 15 residues. The CDR3 DNA is TGTGCCAGCAGCCCCGGACAGGGCGGGACCGGGGAGCTGTTTTTT. Amino acid sequence: CASSPGQGGTGELFF.

J is TRBJ2-3 and V is TRBV2; the D gene is possibly TRBD2 (5 bases). There are 12 residues in the CDR3. V dropped 8 bases and J dropped 2 bases, with 8 bases sitting between them. Germline V lookup: CDR1 SNHLY, CDR2 FYNNEI. In nucleotides, the CDR3 is TGTGCCAGCGGAGCGGACACAGATACGCAGTATTTT. It yields the protein CASGADTDTQYF.

Here the CDR3 reads CASSLGRLDRLFF. CDR3 nucleotide sequence: TGTGCCAGCAGCTTGGGCAGGCTGGATAGACTGTTTTTT. This chain links TRBV13 with TRBJ2-2; D not certain. The V gene lost 3 bases and the J gene lost 14 bases, with 16 bases spanning the gap. Germline V CDR1 and CDR2: PRHDT, FYEKMQ (reference sequence). CDR3 length equals 13 residues.

The CDR3 reads CSVETGSGNTIYF. For the CDR3, the DNA is TGCAGCGTTGAGACAGGGTCTGGAAACACCATATATTTT. The V call is TRBV29-1, the J call TRBJ1-3; the match to TRBD1 covers 7 bases. Germline CDR1 is SQVTM and CDR2 is ANQGSEA. Trimming cost V 3 bases and J 1 base; bases outside gene matches: 0. This CDR3 is built from 13 residues.

The gene calls are TRBV5-1 and TRBJ2-7; 9 nucleotides match TRBD1. Germline V gives CDR1 SGHRS, CDR2 YFSETQ. The CDR3 covers 14 residues. With 4 bases clipped from V and 5 bases from J, the junction kept 7 bases outside the gene matches. In nucleotides, the CDR3 is TGCGCCAGCAGCCTACAGGGGGCGTTGGACGAGCAGTACTTC. As protein: CASSLQGALDEQYF.

The rearrangement uses TRBV6-5 and TRBJ1-5; 7 nucleotides match TRBD1. The germline V gene has CDR1 MNHEY and CDR2 SVGAGI. The CDR3 extends over 15 amino acids. J gave up 3 bases and V 5 bases, and 7 bases lay outside the gene matches. CDR3 nucleotide sequence: TGTGCCAGCAGTCAACAGGGGCTCCTCAATCAGCCCCAGCATTTT. Its protein product is CASSQQGLLNQPQHF.

The chain links TRBV6-1 to TRBJ1-2, with TRBD1 identical over 8 bases. Losses at the gene ends were 1 base for V and 8 bases for J; bases not matched to a gene: 9. Per germline, CDR1 MNHNS and CDR2 SASEGT. This CDR3 region has 15 residues. The CDR3 region has the DNA TGTGCCAGCAGTGAAGTGTCCCGGGACAGGAGAGGCTACACCTTC. It yields the protein CASSEVSRDRRGYTF.